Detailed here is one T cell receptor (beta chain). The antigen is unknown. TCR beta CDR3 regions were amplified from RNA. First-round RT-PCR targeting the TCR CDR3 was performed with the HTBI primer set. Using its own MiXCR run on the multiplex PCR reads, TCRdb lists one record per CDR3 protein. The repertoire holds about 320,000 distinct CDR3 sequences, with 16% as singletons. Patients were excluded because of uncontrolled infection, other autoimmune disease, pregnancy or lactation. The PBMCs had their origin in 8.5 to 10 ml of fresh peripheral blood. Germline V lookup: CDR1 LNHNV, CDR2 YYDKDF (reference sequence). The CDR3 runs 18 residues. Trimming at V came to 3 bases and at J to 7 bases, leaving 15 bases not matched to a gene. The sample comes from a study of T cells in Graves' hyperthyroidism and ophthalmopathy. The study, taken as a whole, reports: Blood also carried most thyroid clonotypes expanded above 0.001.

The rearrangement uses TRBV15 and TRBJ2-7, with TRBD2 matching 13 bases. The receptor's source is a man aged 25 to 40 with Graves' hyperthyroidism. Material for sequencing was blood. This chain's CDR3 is CATSSGQGRLAGGREQYF. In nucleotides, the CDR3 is TGTGCCACCAGCAGTGGGCAGGGGCGACTAGCGGGAGGTCGGGAGCAGTACTTC.